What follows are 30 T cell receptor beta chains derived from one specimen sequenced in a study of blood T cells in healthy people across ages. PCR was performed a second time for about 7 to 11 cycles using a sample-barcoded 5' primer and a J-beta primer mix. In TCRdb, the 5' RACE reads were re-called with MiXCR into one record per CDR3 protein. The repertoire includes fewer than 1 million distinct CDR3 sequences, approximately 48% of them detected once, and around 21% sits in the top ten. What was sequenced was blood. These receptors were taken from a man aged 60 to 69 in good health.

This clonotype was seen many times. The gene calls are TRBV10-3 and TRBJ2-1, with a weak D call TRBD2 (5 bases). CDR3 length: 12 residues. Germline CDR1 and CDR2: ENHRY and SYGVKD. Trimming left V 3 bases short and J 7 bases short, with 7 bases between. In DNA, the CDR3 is TGTGCCATCAGTGAAGAGGGTAATGAGCAGTTCTTC. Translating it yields CAISEEGNEQFF.

This CDR3 reads CASSLAGGNIEQFF. The CDR3 coding sequence is TGTGCCAGCAGTTTAGCGGGGGGGAATATTGAGCAGTTCTTC. The chain links TRBV12-3 or TRBV12-4 to TRBJ2-1; 7 bases fit TRBD2. The CDR3 length is 14 residues. The V and J ends lost 0 bases and 9 bases, in that order; junction bases with no gene match: 5.

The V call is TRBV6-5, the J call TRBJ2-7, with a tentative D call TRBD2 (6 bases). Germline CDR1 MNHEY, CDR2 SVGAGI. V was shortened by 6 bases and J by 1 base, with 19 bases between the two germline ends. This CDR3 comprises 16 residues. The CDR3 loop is CASSTDFPGESYEQYF. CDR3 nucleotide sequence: TGTGCCAGCAGCACGGACTTCCCGGGGGAGTCCTACGAGCAGTACTTC.

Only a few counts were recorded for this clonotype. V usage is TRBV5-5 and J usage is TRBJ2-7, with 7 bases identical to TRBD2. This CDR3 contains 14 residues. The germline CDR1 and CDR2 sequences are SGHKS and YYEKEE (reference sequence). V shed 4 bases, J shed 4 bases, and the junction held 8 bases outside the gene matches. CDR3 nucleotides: TGTGCCAGCAGCCAGCCGGGAGGAAAGTACGAGCAGTACTTC. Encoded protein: CASSQPGGKYEQYF.

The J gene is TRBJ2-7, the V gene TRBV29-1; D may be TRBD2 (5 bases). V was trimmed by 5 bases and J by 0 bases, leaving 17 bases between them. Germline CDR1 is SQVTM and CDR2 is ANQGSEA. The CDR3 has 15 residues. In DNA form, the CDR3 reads TGCAGCGTTCCCCGGGCGGGCTCGAGCTCCTACGAGCAGTACTTC. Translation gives CSVPRAGSSSYEQYF.

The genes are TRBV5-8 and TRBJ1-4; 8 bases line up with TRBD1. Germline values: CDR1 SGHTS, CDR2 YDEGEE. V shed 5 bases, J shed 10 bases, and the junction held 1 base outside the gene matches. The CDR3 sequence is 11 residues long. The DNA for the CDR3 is TGTGCCAGCAGACAGGGGGTAAAACTGTTTTTT. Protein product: CASRQGVKLFF. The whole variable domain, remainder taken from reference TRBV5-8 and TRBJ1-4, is EAGVTQSPTHLIKTRGQQATLRCSPISGHTSVYWYQQALGLGLQFLLWYDEGEERNRGNFPPRFSGRQFPNYSSELNVNALELEDSALYLCASRQGVKLFFGSGTQLSVL.

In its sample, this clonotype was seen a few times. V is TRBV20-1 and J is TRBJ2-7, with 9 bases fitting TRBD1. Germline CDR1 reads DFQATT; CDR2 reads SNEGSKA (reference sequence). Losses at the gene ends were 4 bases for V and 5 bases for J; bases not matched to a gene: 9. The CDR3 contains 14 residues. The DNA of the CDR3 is TGCAGTGCTACCGGGACAGGGCTCGTCAACGAGCAGTACTTC. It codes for CSATGTGLVNEQYF.

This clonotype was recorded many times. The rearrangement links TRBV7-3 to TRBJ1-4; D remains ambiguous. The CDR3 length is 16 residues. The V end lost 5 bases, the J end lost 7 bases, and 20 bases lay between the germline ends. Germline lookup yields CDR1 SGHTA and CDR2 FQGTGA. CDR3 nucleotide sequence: TGTGCCAGCAGCCCAAAGGCGCGTAACAACCGTGAAAAACTGTTTTTT. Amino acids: CASSPKARNNREKLFF.

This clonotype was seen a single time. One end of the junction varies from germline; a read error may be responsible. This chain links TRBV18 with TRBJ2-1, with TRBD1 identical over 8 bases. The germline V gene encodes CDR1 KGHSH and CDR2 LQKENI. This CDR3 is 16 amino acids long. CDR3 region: CASSPGQDPSYSEQFF. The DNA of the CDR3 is TGTGCCAGCTCACCGGGACAGGACCCCTCCTACAGTGAGCAGTTCTTC. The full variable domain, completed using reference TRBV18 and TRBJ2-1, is NAGVMQNPRHLVRRRGQEARLRCSPMKGHSHVYWYRQLPEEGLKFMVYLQKENIIDESGMPKERFSAEFPKEGPSILRIQQVVRGDSAAYFCASSPGQDPSYSEQFFGPGTRLTVL.

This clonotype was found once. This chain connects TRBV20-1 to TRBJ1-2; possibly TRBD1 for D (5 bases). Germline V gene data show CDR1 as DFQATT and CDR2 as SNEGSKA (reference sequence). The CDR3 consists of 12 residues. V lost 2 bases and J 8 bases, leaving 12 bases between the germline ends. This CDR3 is CSARQGIGGYTF. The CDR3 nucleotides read TGCAGTGCTAGACAGGGAATCGGGGGCTACACCTTC.

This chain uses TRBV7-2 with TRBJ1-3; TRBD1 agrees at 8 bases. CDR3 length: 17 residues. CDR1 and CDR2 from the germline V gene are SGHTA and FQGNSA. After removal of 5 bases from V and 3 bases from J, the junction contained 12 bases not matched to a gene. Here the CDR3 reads CASSQSATGVYGNTIYF. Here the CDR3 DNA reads TGTGCCAGCAGCCAAAGCGCGACAGGGGTATATGGAAACACCATATATTTT.

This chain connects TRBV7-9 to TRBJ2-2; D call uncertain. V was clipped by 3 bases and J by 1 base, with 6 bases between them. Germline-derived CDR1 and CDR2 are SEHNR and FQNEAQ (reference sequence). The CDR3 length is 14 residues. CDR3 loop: CASSLLVNTGELFF. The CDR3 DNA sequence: TGTGCCAGCAGCTTGTTGGTGAACACCGGGGAGCTGTTTTTT.

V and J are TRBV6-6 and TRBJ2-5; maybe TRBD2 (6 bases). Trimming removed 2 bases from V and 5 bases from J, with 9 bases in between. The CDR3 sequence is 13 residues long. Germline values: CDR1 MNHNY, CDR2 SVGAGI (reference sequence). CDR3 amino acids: CASSYERVETQYF. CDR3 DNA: TGTGCCAGCAGTTACGAGCGGGTGGAGACCCAGTACTTC.

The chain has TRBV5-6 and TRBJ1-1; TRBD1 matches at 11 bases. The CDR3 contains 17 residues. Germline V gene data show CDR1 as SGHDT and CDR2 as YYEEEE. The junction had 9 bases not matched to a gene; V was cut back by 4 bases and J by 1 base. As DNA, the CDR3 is TGTGCCAGCAGCGCGGACAGGGGGCTCTCCGGGAACACTGAAGCTTTCTTT. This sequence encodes CASSADRGLSGNTEAFF.

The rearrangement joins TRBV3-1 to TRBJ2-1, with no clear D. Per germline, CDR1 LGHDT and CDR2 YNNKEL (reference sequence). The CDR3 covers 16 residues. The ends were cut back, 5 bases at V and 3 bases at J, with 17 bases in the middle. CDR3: CASSEATKSLYNEQFF. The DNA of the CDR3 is TGTGCCAGCAGCGAAGCGACCAAATCCCTCTACAATGAGCAGTTCTTC.

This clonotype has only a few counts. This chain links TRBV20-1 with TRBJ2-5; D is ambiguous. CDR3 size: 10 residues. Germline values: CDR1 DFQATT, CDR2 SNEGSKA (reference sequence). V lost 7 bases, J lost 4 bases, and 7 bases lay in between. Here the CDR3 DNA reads TGCAGTGGTAGGGCAGAGACCCAGTACTTC. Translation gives CSGRAETQYF.

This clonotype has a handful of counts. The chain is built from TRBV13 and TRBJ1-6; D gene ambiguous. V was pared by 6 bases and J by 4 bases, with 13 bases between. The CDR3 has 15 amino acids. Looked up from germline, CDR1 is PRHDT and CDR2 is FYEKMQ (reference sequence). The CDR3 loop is CASRQKGGYNSPLHF. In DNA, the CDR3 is TGTGCCAGCAGACAAAAGGGCGGTTATAATTCACCCCTCCACTTT.

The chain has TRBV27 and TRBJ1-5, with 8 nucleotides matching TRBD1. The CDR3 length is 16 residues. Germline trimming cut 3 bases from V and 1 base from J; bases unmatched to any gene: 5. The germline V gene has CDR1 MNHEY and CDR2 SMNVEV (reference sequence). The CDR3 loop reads CASSLDRATSNQPQHF. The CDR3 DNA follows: TGTGCCAGCAGTTTGGACAGGGCGACGAGCAATCAGCCCCAGCATTTT.

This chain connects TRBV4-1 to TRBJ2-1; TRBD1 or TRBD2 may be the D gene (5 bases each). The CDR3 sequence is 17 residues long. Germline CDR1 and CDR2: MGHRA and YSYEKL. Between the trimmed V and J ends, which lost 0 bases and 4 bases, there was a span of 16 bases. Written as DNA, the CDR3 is TGCGCCAGCAGCCAAGAACCGGGACCTCCCGCGTACAATGAGCAGTTCTTC. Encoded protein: CASSQEPGPPAYNEQFF.

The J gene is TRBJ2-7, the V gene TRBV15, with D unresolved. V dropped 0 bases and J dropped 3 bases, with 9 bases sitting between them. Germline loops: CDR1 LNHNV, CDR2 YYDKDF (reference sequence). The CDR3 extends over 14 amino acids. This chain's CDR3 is CATSREAEFYEQYF. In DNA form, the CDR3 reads TGTGCCACCAGCAGAGAGGCGGAATTCTACGAGCAGTACTTC.

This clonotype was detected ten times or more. The CDR3 DNA reads TGCAGTGCTAGGGACCCCGGGACAGCTAATGAAAAACTGTTTTTT. Protein sequence: CSARDPGTANEKLFF. The rearrangement joins TRBV20-1 to TRBJ1-4, with 7 bases fitting TRBD1. Germline V gene sequence: CDR1 DFQATT, CDR2 SNEGSKA (reference sequence). The J segment lost 3 bases and the V segment lost 3 bases, leaving 7 bases of the junction unmatched. CDR3 length: 15 amino acids.

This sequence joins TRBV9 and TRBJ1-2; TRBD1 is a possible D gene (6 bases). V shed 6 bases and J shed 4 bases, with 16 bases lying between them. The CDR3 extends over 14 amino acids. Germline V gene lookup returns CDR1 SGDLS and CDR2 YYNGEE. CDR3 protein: CASTQGYYSYGYTF. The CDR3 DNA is TGTGCCAGCACCCAGGGGTATTATAGCTATGGCTACACCTTC.

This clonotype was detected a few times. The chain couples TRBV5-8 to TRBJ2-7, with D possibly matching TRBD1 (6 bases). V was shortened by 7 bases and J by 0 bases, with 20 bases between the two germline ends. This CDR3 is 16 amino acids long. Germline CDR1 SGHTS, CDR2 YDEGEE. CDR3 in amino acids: CASGGPGVSLSYEQYF. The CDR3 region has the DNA TGTGCCAGCGGGGGCCCAGGGGTTTCCCTCTCCTACGAGCAGTACTTC.

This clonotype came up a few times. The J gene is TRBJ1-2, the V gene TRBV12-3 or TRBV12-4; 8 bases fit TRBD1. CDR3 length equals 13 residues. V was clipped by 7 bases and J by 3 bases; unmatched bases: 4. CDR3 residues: CASTTGGYYGYTF. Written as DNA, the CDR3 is TGTGCCAGCACCACAGGGGGATACTATGGCTACACCTTC.

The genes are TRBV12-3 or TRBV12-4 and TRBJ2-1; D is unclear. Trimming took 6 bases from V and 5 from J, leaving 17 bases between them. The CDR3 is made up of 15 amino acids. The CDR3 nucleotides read TGTGCCAGCAGACCGACCAATACCTACGACAATGAGCAGTTCTTC. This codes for CASRPTNTYDNEQFF.

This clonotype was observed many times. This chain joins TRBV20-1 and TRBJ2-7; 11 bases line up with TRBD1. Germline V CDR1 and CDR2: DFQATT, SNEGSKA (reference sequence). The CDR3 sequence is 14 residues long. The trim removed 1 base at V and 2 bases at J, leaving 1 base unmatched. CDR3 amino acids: CSARGTGGPYEQYF. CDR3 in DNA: TGCAGTGCTAGAGGGACAGGGGGCCCCTACGAGCAGTACTTC.

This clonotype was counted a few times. The chain's CDR3 is CSARDTLNSPLHF. CDR3 nucleotides: TGCAGTGCTAGAGATACCCTTAATTCACCCCTCCACTTT. J is TRBJ1-6 and V is TRBV20-1; no reliable D call. The V gene lost 0 bases and the J gene lost 6 bases, with 6 bases spanning the gap. This CDR3 has 13 residues. Germline V gene data show CDR1 as DFQATT and CDR2 as SNEGSKA (reference sequence).

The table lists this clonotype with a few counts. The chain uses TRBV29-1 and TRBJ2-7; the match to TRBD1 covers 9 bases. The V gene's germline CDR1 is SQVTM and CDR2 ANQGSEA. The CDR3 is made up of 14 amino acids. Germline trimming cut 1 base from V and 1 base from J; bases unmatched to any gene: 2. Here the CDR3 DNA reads TGCAGCGTTGAAGCGGGACAGGGTTCCTACGAGCAGTACTTC. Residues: CSVEAGQGSYEQYF.

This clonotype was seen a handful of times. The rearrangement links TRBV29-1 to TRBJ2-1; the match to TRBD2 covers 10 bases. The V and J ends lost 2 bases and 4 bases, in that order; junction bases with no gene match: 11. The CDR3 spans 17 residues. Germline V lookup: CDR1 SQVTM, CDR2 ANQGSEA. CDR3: CSVEKGSLAGAYNEQFF. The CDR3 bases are TGCAGCGTTGAAAAGGGGAGTCTAGCGGGGGCTTACAATGAGCAGTTCTTC.

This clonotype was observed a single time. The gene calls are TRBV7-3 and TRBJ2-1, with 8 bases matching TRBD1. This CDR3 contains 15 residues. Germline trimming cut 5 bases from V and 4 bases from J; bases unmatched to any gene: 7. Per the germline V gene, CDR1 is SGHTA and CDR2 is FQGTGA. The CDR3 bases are TGTGCCAGCAGCGCCCTGGGACAGGAGTACAATGAGCAGTTCTTC. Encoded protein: CASSALGQEYNEQFF. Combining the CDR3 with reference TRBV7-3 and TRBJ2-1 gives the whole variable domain GAGVSQTPSNKVTEKGKYVELRCDPISGHTALYWYRQSLGQGPEFLIYFQGTGAADDSGLPNDRFFAVRPEGSVSTLKIQRTERGDSAVYLCASSALGQEYNEQFFGPGTRLTVL.